There are many counts of the clone carrying this T cell receptor (beta chain). Its antigen is unidentified. This entry comes from a study of T cells after posttransplantation cyclophosphamide. Findings and limits, study-wide: Donor-recipient repertoire similarity was low at 1-2 months, rising over year one.

TCRdb's table, derived via immunoSEQ multiplex PCR, lists solely in-frame clones and lacks some. The sample holds around 25,000 clones, and no clone turns up only once. CDR3 size: 15 residues. The V gene end was trimmed by 4 bases and the J gene end by 4 bases; junction bases not matched to a gene: 7. Germline V lookup: CDR1 MNHEY, CDR2 SVGAGI. The sequence came from a woman aged 55-70 years in good health, CMV-negative, and a related stem cell transplant donor. The specimen sequenced was PBMCs. The rearrangement uses TRBV6-5 and TRBJ2-5; 9 bases align to TRBD1. The chain's CDR3 is CASSFLGQGRETQYF. DNA for the CDR3: TGTGCCAGCAGTTTCCTCGGACAGGGGAGAGAGACCCAGTACTTC.